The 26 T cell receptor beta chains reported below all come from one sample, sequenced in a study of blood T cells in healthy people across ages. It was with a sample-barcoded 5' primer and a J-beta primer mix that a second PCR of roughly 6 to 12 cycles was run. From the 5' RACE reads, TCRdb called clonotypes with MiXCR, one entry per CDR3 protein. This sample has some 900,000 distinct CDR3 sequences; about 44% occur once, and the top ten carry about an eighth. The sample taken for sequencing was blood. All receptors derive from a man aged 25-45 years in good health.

CDR3 residues: CASSQIGRNTEAFF. For the CDR3, the DNA is TGTGCCAGCAGCCAAATTGGAAGAAACACTGAAGCTTTCTTT. This rearrangement joins TRBV3-1 to TRBJ1-1; D remains unclear. V lost 2 bases, J lost 2 bases, and 9 bases lay in between. In germline, CDR1 is LGHDT, CDR2 YNNKEL (reference sequence). CDR3 length: 14 amino acids.

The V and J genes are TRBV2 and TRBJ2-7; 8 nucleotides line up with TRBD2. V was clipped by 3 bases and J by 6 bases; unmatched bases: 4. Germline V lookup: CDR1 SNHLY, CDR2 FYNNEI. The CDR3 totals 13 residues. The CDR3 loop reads CASSESGGPEQYF. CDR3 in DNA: TGTGCCAGCAGTGAGAGCGGGGGCCCCGAGCAGTACTTC.

The CDR3 bases are TGTGCCAGCAGCCAAGTTAGTGGGCTAGCGGCCACTGGAAACAATGAGCAGTTCTTC. Encoded protein: CASSQVSGLAATGNNEQFF. The chain has TRBV3-1 and TRBJ2-1, with TRBD2 matching 7 bases. The CDR3 has 19 residues. Germline V gene data show CDR1 as LGHDT and CDR2 as YNNKEL (reference sequence). With V trimmed by 1 base and J by 5 bases, 17 bases remained unmatched.

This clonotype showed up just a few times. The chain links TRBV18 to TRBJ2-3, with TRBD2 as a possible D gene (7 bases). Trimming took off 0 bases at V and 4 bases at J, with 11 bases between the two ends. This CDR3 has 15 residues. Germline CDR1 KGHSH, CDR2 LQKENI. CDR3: CASSPPGGAADTQYF. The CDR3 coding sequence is TGTGCCAGCTCACCACCAGGGGGGGCCGCAGATACGCAGTATTTT.

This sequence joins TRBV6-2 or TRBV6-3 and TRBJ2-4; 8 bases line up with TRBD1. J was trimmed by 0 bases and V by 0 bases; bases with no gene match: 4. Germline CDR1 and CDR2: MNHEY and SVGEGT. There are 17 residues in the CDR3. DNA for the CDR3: TGTGCCAGCAGTTACTCGGTGGACAGGGTAGCCAAAAACATTCAGTACTTC. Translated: CASSYSVDRVAKNIQYF.

DNA of the CDR3: TGCGCCAGCAGCTTGAAAGAGGGGTTCTCCTACGAGCAGTACTTC. Translation: CASSLKEGFSYEQYF. The V call is TRBV5-1, the J call TRBJ2-7; D tentatively reads TRBD1 or TRBD2 (5 bases each). In germline, CDR1 is SGHRS, CDR2 YFSETQ. This CDR3 has 15 residues. Trimming shortened V by 1 base and J by 0 bases, and 11 bases separated the two germline ends.

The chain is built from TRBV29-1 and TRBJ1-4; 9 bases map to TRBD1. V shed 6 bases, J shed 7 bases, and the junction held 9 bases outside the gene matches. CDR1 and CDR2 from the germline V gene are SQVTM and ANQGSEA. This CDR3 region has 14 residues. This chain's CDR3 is CSVQTGTGPEKLFF. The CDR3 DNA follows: TGCAGCGTGCAAACCGGGACAGGGCCTGAAAAACTGTTTTTT.

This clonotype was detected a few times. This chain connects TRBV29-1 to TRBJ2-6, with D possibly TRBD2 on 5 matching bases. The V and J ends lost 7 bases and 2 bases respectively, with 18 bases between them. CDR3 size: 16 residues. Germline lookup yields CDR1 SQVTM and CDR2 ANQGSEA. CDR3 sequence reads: CSAGEVPGTGANVLTF. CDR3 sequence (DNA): TGCAGCGCCGGAGAGGTTCCGGGAACTGGGGCCAACGTCCTGACTTTC.

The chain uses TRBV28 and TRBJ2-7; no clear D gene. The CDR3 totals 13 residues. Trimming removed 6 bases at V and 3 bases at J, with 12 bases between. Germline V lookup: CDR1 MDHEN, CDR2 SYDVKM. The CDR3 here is CASSPRNYYEQYF. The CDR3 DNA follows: TGTGCCAGCAGCCCCAGGAACTACTACGAGCAGTACTTC. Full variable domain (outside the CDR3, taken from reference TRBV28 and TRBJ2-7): DVKVTQSSRYLVKRTGEKVFLECVQDMDHENMFWYRQDPGLGLRLIYFSYDVKMKEKGDIPEGYSVSREKKERFSLILESASTNQTSMYLCASSPRNYYEQYFGPGTRLTVT.

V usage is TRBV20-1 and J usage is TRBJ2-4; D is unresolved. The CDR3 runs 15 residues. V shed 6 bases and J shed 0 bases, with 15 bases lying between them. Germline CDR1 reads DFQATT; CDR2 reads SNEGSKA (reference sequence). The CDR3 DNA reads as TGCAGTGCCCCACCGGACGCAGGAGCCAAAAACATTCAGTACTTC. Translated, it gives CSAPPDAGAKNIQYF.

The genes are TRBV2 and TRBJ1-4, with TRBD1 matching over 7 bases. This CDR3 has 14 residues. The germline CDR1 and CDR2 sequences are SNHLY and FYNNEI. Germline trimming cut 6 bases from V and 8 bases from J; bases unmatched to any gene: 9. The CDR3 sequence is CASRGDSKGEKLFF. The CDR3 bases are TGTGCCAGCAGGGGGGACAGCAAGGGGGAAAAACTGTTTTTT.

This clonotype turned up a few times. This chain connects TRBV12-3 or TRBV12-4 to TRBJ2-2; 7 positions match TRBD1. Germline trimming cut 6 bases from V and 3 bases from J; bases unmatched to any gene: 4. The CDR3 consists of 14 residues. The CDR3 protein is CASRRDSYTGELFF. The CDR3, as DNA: TGTGCCAGCAGAAGGGACAGTTACACCGGGGAGCTGTTTTTT.

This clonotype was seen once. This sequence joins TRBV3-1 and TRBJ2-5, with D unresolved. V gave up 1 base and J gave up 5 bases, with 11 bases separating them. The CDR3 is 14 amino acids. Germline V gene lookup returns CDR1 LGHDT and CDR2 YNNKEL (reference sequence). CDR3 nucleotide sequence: TGTGCCAGCAGCCAAGCAGTCATGAGGGAGACCCAGTACTTC. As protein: CASSQAVMRETQYF.

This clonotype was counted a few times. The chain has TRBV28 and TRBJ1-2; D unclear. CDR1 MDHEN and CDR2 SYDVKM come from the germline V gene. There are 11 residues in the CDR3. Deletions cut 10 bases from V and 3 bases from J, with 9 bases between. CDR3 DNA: TGTGCCACCTCGGGCGACTATGGCTACACCTTC. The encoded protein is CATSGDYGYTF.

The CDR3 coding sequence is TGTGCCAGCACCAACAGTGCCGGGGAGCTGTTTTTT. Its translation is CASTNSAGELFF. The rearrangement links TRBV12-3 or TRBV12-4 to TRBJ2-2; D unresolved. V lost 7 bases and J 6 bases, leaving 9 bases between the germline ends. The CDR3 runs to 12 residues.

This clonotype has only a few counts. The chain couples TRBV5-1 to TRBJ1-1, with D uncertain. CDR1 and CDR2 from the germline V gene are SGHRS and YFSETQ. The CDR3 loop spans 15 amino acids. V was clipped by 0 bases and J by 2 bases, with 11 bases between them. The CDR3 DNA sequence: TGCGCCAGCAGCTTGGAACCAGAATCCAACACTGAAGCTTTCTTT. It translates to CASSLEPESNTEAFF. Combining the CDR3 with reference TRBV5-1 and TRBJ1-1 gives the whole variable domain KAGVTQTPRYLIKTRGQQVTLSCSPISGHRSVSWYQQTPGQGLQFLFEYFSETQRNKGNFPGRFSGRQFSNSRSEMNVSTLELGDSALYLCASSLEPESNTEAFFGQGTRLTVV.

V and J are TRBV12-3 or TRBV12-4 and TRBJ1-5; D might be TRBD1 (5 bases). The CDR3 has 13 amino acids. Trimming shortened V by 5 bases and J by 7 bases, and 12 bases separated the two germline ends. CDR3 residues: CASSRTGTQPQHF. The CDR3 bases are TGTGCCAGCAGTCGCACAGGTACCCAGCCCCAGCATTTT.

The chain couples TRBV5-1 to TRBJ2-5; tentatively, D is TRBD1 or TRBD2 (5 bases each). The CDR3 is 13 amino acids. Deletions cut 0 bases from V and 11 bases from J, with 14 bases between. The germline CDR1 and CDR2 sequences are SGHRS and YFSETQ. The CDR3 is CASSLGTTEEQYF. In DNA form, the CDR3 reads TGCGCCAGCAGCTTGGGGACAACGGAGGAGCAGTACTTC.

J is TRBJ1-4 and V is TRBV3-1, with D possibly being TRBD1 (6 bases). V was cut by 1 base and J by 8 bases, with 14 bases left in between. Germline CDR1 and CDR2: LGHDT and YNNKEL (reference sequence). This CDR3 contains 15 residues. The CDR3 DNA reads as TGTGCCAGCAGCCAAGTTCTGGGGGCGAAAGAAAAACTGTTTTTT. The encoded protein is CASSQVLGAKEKLFF.

The DNA of the CDR3 is TGTGCCAGCAGATCGCCCGACTCGTTCAATGAGCAGTTCTTC. Amino acid sequence: CASRSPDSFNEQFF. The rearrangement uses TRBV6-6 and TRBJ2-1; D unclear. Germline CDR1 MNHNY, CDR2 SVGAGI (reference sequence). There are 14 residues in the CDR3. V was trimmed by 6 bases and J by 6 bases, leaving 15 bases between them.

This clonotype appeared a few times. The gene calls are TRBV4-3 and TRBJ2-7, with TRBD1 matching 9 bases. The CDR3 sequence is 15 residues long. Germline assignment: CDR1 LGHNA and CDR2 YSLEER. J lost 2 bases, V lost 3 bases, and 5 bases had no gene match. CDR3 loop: CASSQRQGGTYEQYF. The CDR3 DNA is TGCGCCAGCAGCCAGAGACAGGGGGGGACCTACGAGCAGTACTTC.

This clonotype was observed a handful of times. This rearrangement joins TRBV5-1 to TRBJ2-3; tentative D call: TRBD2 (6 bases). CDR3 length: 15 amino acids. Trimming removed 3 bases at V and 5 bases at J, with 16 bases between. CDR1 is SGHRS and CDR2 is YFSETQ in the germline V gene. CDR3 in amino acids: CASSSLPGVVDTQYF. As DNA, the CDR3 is TGCGCCAGCAGCTCCCTCCCGGGGGTCGTAGATACGCAGTATTTT.

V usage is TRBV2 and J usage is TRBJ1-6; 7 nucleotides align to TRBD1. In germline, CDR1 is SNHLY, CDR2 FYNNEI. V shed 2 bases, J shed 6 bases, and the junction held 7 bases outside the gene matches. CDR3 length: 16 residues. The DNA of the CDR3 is TGTGCCAGCAGTGAATTTGGGGGGACAGCTAATTCACCCCTCCACTTT. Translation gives CASSEFGGTANSPLHF.

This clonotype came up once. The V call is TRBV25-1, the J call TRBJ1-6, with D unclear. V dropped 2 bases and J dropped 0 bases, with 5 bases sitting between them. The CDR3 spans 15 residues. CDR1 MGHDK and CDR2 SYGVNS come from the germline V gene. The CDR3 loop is CASSERSSYNSPLHF. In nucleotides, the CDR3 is TGTGCCAGCAGTGAAAGAAGCTCCTATAATTCACCCCTCCACTTT. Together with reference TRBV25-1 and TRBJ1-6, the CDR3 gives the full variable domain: EADIYQTPRYLVIGTGKKITLECSQTMGHDKMYWYQQDPGMELHLIHYSYGVNSTEKGDLSSESTVSRIRTEHFPLTLESARPSHTSQYLCASSERSSYNSPLHFGNGTRLTVT.

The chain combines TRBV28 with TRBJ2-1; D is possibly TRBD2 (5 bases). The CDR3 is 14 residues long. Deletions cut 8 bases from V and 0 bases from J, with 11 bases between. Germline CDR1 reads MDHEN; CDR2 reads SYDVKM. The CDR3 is CASSEVSSYNEQFF. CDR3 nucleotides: TGTGCCAGCTCGGAGGTCAGCTCCTACAATGAGCAGTTCTTC.

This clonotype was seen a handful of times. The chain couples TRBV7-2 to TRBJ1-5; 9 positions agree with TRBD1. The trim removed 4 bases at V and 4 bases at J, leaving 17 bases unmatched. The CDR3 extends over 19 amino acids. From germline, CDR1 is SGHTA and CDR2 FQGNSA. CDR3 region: CASSSRSGTGKGENQPQHF. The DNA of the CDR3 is TGTGCCAGCAGCTCAAGATCTGGGACAGGGAAGGGGGAAAATCAGCCCCAGCATTTT. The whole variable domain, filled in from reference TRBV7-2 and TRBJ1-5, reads GAGVSQSPSNKVTEKGKDVELRCDPISGHTALYWYRQSLGQGLEFLIYFQGNSAPDKSGLPSDRFSAERTGGSVSTLTIQRTQQEDSAVYLCASSSRSGTGKGENQPQHFGDGTRLSIL.